This T cell receptor beta chain was documented in a study of T-cell memory formation after mild COVID-19. Findings and caveats of the study: There was no confirmation that second-wave clones peaking on day 37 were SARS-CoV-2 specific. Mainly in CM and EM were contracting CD4+ clones; CD8+ were in EMRA. Prior to infection, memory already included some responding clones, suggesting cross-reactive memory joined.

Using its own MiXCR run on the 5' RACE reads, TCRdb lists one record per CDR3 protein. The sample has around 250,000 distinct CDR3 sequences, around 15% seen once. The CDR3 extends over 13 amino acids. CDR1 MNHEY and CDR2 SVGEGT come from the germline V gene. V lost 0 bases and J 9 bases, leaving 12 bases between the germline ends. This clonotype was picked up a small number of times. Its antigen is currently unknown. Source material: PBMCs or a T cell subset sorted from them (not recorded which). The sequence derives from a man aged 18 to 30 who had mild COVID-19 (a few samples of this study predate the infection). Cell type and time point are not known. The chain links TRBV6-2 or TRBV6-3 to TRBJ2-7, with D possibly called TRBD1 or TRBD2 (5 bases each). The CDR3 coding sequence is TGTGCCAGCAGTTACTCGATGGGACGTTGGCAGTACGTC. The encoded protein is CASSYSMGRWQYV.